A single TCR beta chain is shown here with its context. In germline, CDR1 is SGHTA, CDR2 FQGNSA. This CDR3 contains 14 residues. The germline V and J ends were trimmed by 1 base and 4 bases, with 10 bases remaining between them. This sample is drawn from a study of cytomegalovirus exposure and HLA in healthy donors. Primers for the PCR totalled 60 Vbeta and 13 Jbeta. Only in-frame clones appear in the TCRdb table, and some are missing; sequencing was by immunoSEQ multiplex PCR. Of 170,000 or so clones listed, roughly four fifths are singletons. The TCR comes from a woman in her thirties or forties in good health and CMV-seronegative. The gene calls are TRBV7-2 and TRBJ2-5; D uncertain. Sequenced: PBMCs. CDR3 bases: TGTGCCAGCAGCTTAGGCGGATTGCGAGAGACCCAGTACTTC. Translation: CASSLGGLRETQYF. The variable domain in full, with the rest retrieved from reference TRBV7-2 and TRBJ2-5, is GAGVSQSPSNKVTEKGKDVELRCDPISGHTALYWYRQSLGQGLEFLIYFQGNSAPDKSGLPSDRFSAERTGGSVSTLTIQRTQQEDSAVYLCASSLGGLRETQYFGPGTRLLVL.